A single sample gave rise to the 31 T cell receptor beta chains below, sequenced in a study of T cell responses to AZD1222 COVID-19 vaccine. Clones were read by immunoSEQ multiplex PCR, and TCRdb kept only the in-frame ones, dropping some. The sample yields around 130,000 clones, about 90% seen once. The sequenced sample was peripheral blood, obtained on day 0 of AZD1222 vaccination. All receptors derive from an adult in good health.

The count of this clone is one. The genes are TRBV6-5 and TRBJ2-3, with 9 bases matching TRBD1. This CDR3 contains 16 residues. The V segment lost 4 bases and the J segment 5 bases; nucleotides outside the gene matches: 10. Germline loops: CDR1 MNHEY, CDR2 SVGAGI. The CDR3 is CASSSPGQGSLDTQYF. CDR3 in DNA: TGTGCCAGCAGTTCCCCTGGACAGGGGAGTTTAGATACGCAGTATTTT.

This rearrangement joins TRBV6-5 to TRBJ1-6; 7 bases match TRBD1. J gave up 7 bases and V 0 bases, and 6 bases lay outside the gene matches. The CDR3 runs 16 residues. The germline V gene has CDR1 MNHEY and CDR2 SVGAGI. The DNA for the CDR3 is TGTGCCAGCAGTTACTCAACGACAGGGAAAAATTCACCCCTCCACTTT. Its protein product is CASSYSTTGKNSPLHF.

CDR3 loop: CASSYAGGGAAGYTF. In DNA, the CDR3 is TGTGCCAGCAGCTACGCGGGTGGGGGCGCCGCTGGCTACACCTTC. The J gene is TRBJ1-2, the V gene TRBV9; a possible D gene is TRBD1 (6 bases). The CDR3 loop spans 15 amino acids. CDR1 and CDR2 (germline): SGDLS, YYNGEE. The V end lost 4 bases, the J end lost 7 bases, and 20 bases lay between the germline ends.

The chain carries TRBV5-1 and TRBJ1-1; D is perhaps TRBD1 (6 bases). The CDR3 consists of 17 residues. V was trimmed by 5 bases and J by 0 bases, leaving 20 bases between them. The germline CDR1 and CDR2 sequences are SGHRS and YFSETQ. CDR3 bases: TGCGCCAGCAGACCCGCCTCACGGGGGGGCATGAACACTGAAGCTTTCTTT. Translating it yields CASRPASRGGMNTEAFF.

This chain uses TRBV5-1 with TRBJ1-2; 8 nucleotides line up with TRBD1. V shed 4 bases, J shed 4 bases, and the junction held 18 bases outside the gene matches. The CDR3 is 18 amino acids. In germline, CDR1 is SGHRS, CDR2 YFSETQ. This chain's CDR3 is CASSPPGQAGILSYGYTF. DNA for the CDR3: TGCGCCAGCAGCCCGCCGGGACAGGCAGGGATCCTTTCCTATGGCTACACCTTC.

This chain links TRBV19 with TRBJ2-3; no clear D gene. Trimming pared 1 base from V and 2 bases from J, leaving 7 bases between. Germline CDR1 LNHDA, CDR2 SQIVND (reference sequence). The CDR3 has 14 amino acids. Here the CDR3 reads CASSIVWDTDTQYF. The CDR3 DNA follows: TGTGCCAGTAGTATAGTGTGGGACACAGATACGCAGTATTTT. The full variable domain, completed using reference TRBV19 and TRBJ2-3, is DGGITQSPKYLFRKEGQNVTLSCEQNLNHDAMYWYRQDPGQGLRLIYYSQIVNDFQKGDIAEGYSVSREKKESFPLTVTSAQKNPTAFYLCASSIVWDTDTQYFGPGTRLTVL.

Worth noting for this clone: Other DNA sequences within the sample encode an identical CDR3. The chain employs TRBV6-5 and TRBJ1-5, with 9 bases fitting TRBD1. CDR1 and CDR2 from the germline V gene are MNHEY and SVGAGI. This CDR3 is built from 14 residues. The junction had 3 bases not matched to a gene; V was cut back by 5 bases and J by 4 bases. The CDR3 DNA follows: TGTGCCAGCAGTCGACAGGGGGGGAATCAGCCCCAGCATTTT. Protein product: CASSRQGGNQPQHF.

The V gene is TRBV5-1, the J gene TRBJ1-1, with D perhaps TRBD1 (5 bases). Germline lookup yields CDR1 SGHRS and CDR2 YFSETQ. This CDR3 has 15 residues. V was pared by 5 bases and J by 4 bases, with 18 bases between. The CDR3 reads CASSYRTSGSTEAFF. The CDR3 nucleotides are TGCGCCAGCAGTTACAGGACCTCCGGGAGCACTGAAGCTTTCTTT.

The genes are TRBV29-1 and TRBJ1-4; 7 bases are a match to TRBD1. The CDR3 covers 13 residues. The V and J ends lost 5 bases and 6 bases, in that order; junction bases with no gene match: 6. The V gene's germline CDR1 is SQVTM and CDR2 ANQGSEA. This CDR3 is CSVRTGGDEKLFF. In nucleotides, the CDR3 is TGCAGCGTTAGGACAGGCGGTGATGAAAAACTGTTTTTT.

The chain employs TRBV27 and TRBJ1-1, with no clear D. The CDR3 extends over 13 amino acids. Germline V gives CDR1 MNHEY, CDR2 SMNVEV (reference sequence). V dropped 3 bases and J dropped 5 bases, with 10 bases sitting between them. The CDR3 region is CASSLSLRTEAFF. CDR3 DNA: TGTGCCAGCAGTTTGTCTCTACGGACTGAAGCTTTCTTT.

The chain uses TRBV28 and TRBJ2-7; D is ambiguous. Germline CDR1 is MDHEN and CDR2 is SYDVKM. Trimming removed 1 base at V and 0 bases at J, with 13 bases between. This CDR3 comprises 16 residues. CDR3 DNA: TGTGCCAGCAGTTTATTCGGCCTAGTAAGCTCCTACGAGCAGTACTTC. Protein: CASSLFGLVSSYEQYF. The full variable domain, completed using reference TRBV28 and TRBJ2-7, is DVKVTQSSRYLVKRTGEKVFLECVQDMDHENMFWYRQDPGLGLRLIYFSYDVKMKEKGDIPEGYSVSREKKERFSLILESASTNQTSMYLCASSLFGLVSSYEQYFGPGTRLTVT.

The chain links TRBV5-6 to TRBJ1-2; the D is unclear. The germline V and J ends were trimmed by 3 bases and 4 bases, with 7 bases remaining between them. This CDR3 spans 12 amino acids. The germline V gene encodes CDR1 SGHDT and CDR2 YYEEEE. CDR3 residues: CASSSEGYGYTF. The CDR3 DNA reads TGTGCCAGCAGCTCAGAGGGCTATGGCTACACCTTC.

The chain carries TRBV6-2 or TRBV6-3 and TRBJ2-1; 8 bases match TRBD2. Trimming at V came to 0 bases and at J to 5 bases, leaving 12 bases not matched to a gene. The CDR3 extends over 18 amino acids. Germline CDR1 reads MNHEY; CDR2 reads SVGEGT. In DNA form, the CDR3 reads TGTGCCAGCAGTTACTCGATCTGGCGGGGGGACCGAAACAATGAGCAGTTCTTC. This translates into CASSYSIWRGDRNNEQFF.

The chain recombines TRBV15 with TRBJ1-2, with TRBD1 matching 11 bases. CDR1 and CDR2 from the germline V gene are LNHNV and YYDKDF (reference sequence). CDR3 length: 14 residues. J lost 9 bases, V lost 4 bases, and 7 bases had no gene match. The DNA for the CDR3 is TGTGCCACCAGCAAGGGACAGGGGGGTGATCGCTACACCTTC. Translation: CATSKGQGGDRYTF.

This clone was observed a few times. The chain is built from TRBV4-2 and TRBJ1-4, with D possibly matching TRBD1 (6 bases). Trimming took 3 bases from V and 8 from J, leaving 16 bases between them. CDR1 LGHNA and CDR2 YNFKEQ come from the germline V gene. This CDR3 comprises 15 residues. The CDR3 region has the DNA TGTGCCAGCAGCCAGGAACAACAGGGAGACGAAAAACTGTTTTTT. This gives the protein CASSQEQQGDEKLFF.

The chain combines TRBV18 with TRBJ1-2; tentatively, D is TRBD1 (5 bases). The CDR3 consists of 15 residues. Germline CDR1 and CDR2: KGHSH and LQKENI. Trimming removed 2 bases from V and 2 bases from J, with 12 bases in between. The CDR3 region is CASSPDGTYNYGYTF. The CDR3, as DNA: TGTGCCAGCTCACCAGACGGGACGTACAACTATGGCTACACCTTC. The complete variable domain, with remaining parts taken from reference TRBV18 and TRBJ1-2, reads NAGVMQNPRHLVRRRGQEARLRCSPMKGHSHVYWYRQLPEEGLKFMVYLQKENIIDESGMPKERFSAEFPKEGPSILRIQQVVRGDSAAYFCASSPDGTYNYGYTFGSGTRLTVV.

J is TRBJ2-3 and V is TRBV3-1 (or the pseudogene TRBV3-2), with D tentatively TRBD1 (6 bases). V was shortened by 5 bases and J by 2 bases, with 11 bases between the two germline ends. This CDR3 region has 14 residues. Germline CDR1 reads LGHDT; CDR2 reads YNNKEL (reference sequence). CDR3 sequence reads: CASSFGTYTDTQYF. The CDR3 bases are TGTGCCAGCAGCTTCGGGACATACACAGATACGCAGTATTTT.

Remarks on this clone: The limits of the CDR3 on the DNA are not certain, so only TCRdb's listed CDR3 is given. The V gene is TRBV19, the J gene TRBJ1-5. The CDR3 is made up of 15 amino acids, end residues included. Looked up from germline, CDR1 is LNHDA and CDR2 is SQIVND (reference sequence). CDR3 sequence reads: CASTSGGGYNQPQHF.

J is TRBJ2-3 and V is TRBV5-1, with no clear D. Germline CDR1 and CDR2: SGHRS and YFSETQ. The ends were cut back, 1 base at V and 4 bases at J, with 10 bases in the middle. There are 14 residues in the CDR3. CDR3: CASSLFPEADTQYF. The CDR3 bases are TGCGCCAGCAGCTTGTTTCCTGAGGCAGATACGCAGTATTTT. Filled out from reference TRBV5-1 and TRBJ2-3, the complete variable domain reads KAGVTQTPRYLIKTRGQQVTLSCSPISGHRSVSWYQQTPGQGLQFLFEYFSETQRNKGNFPGRFSGRQFSNSRSEMNVSTLELGDSALYLCASSLFPEADTQYFGPGTRLTVL.

V usage is TRBV28 and J usage is TRBJ1-5; D remains ambiguous. The CDR3 covers 14 residues. Germline assignment: CDR1 MDHEN and CDR2 SYDVKM. V was cut by 8 bases and J by 6 bases, with 17 bases left in between. The CDR3 here is CASYTDPRIQPQHF. The DNA of the CDR3 is TGTGCCAGCTATACCGACCCCCGTATTCAGCCCCAGCATTTT. Together with reference TRBV28 and TRBJ1-5, the CDR3 gives the full variable domain: DVKVTQSSRYLVKRTGEKVFLECVQDMDHENMFWYRQDPGLGLRLIYFSYDVKMKEKGDIPEGYSVSREKKERFSLILESASTNQTSMYLCASYTDPRIQPQHFGDGTRLSIL.

The rearrangement links TRBV3-1 (or the pseudogene TRBV3-2) to TRBJ1-2; possible D gene TRBD1, 5 bases. The ends were cut back, 4 bases at V and 8 bases at J, with 14 bases in the middle. Germline CDR1 reads LGHDT; CDR2 reads YNNKEL (reference sequence). The CDR3 covers 13 residues. The CDR3 region is CASSPGGLGGYTF. DNA of the CDR3: TGTGCCAGCAGCCCTGGGGGTTTGGGCGGCTACACCTTC.

This sequence joins TRBV6-6 and TRBJ1-2; the match to TRBD1 covers 9 bases. The CDR3 runs to 15 residues. Germline V CDR1 and CDR2: MNHNY, SVGAGI (reference sequence). Trimming took 6 bases from V and 1 from J; bases not matched to a gene: 6. The DNA for the CDR3 is TGTGCCAGCAGACTCACAGGGGGCCGTAACTATGGCTACACCTTC. Its protein is CASRLTGGRNYGYTF.

This clone was detected only once. The chain joins TRBV5-1 to TRBJ2-7; TRBD1 matches 7 bases. This CDR3 contains 15 residues. V lost 2 bases, J lost 5 bases, and 10 bases stayed unmatched. The germline V gene has CDR1 SGHRS and CDR2 YFSETQ. The CDR3 nucleotides are TGCGCCAGCAGCTTAACCCGAGGGGGCATGGACGAGCAGTACTTC. It codes for CASSLTRGGMDEQYF.

The chain joins TRBV29-1 to TRBJ2-1; 7 bases map to TRBD1. Trimming cost V 3 bases and J 1 base; bases outside gene matches: 6. The length of the CDR3 is 15 residues. Germline CDR1 reads SQVTM; CDR2 reads ANQGSEA. CDR3 coding DNA: TGCAGCGTTGAGCACAGGGGTGAGTCCTACAATGAGCAGTTCTTC. Its translation is CSVEHRGESYNEQFF.

The J gene is TRBJ1-2, the V gene TRBV28; no clear D. The CDR3 contains 12 residues. Germline V gene lookup returns CDR1 MDHEN and CDR2 SYDVKM. With 9 bases removed from V and 4 bases from J, the gap between germline ends came to 12 bases. The CDR3 reads CASTSASYGYTF. In nucleotides, the CDR3 is TGTGCCAGTACGTCGGCCTCCTATGGCTACACCTTC.

The chain uses TRBV14 and TRBJ1-2, with D perhaps matching TRBD1 (6 bases). CDR1 SGHDN and CDR2 FVKESK come from the germline V gene. Trimming took off 4 bases at V and 4 bases at J, with 10 bases between the two ends. This CDR3 spans 13 amino acids. As DNA, the CDR3 is TGTGCCAGCAGCCCCGGACAGCTCTATGGCTACACCTTC. It yields the protein CASSPGQLYGYTF.

J is TRBJ2-3 and V is TRBV9, with 15 bases identical to TRBD2. CDR1 is SGDLS, CDR2 YYNGEE, per germline. This CDR3 has 18 amino acids. The V gene end was trimmed by 0 bases and the J gene end by 6 bases; junction bases not matched to a gene: 8. The CDR3, as DNA: TGTGCCAGCAGCGTAGGGGAGGGACTAGCGGGAGGCCGGGATACGCAGTATTTT. It yields the protein CASSVGEGLAGGRDTQYF. Drawing the rest from reference TRBV9 and TRBJ2-3, the complete variable domain is DSGVTQTPKHLITATGQRVTLRCSPRSGDLSVYWYQQSLDQGLQFLIQYYNGEERAKGNILERFSAQQFPDLHSELNLSSLELGDSALYFCASSVGEGLAGGRDTQYFGPGTRLTVL.

The V and J genes are TRBV7-6 and TRBJ1-2; 7 bases align to TRBD1. The CDR3 consists of 17 residues. CDR1 SGHVS and CDR2 FNYEAQ come from the germline V gene. The V segment lost 5 bases and the J segment 0 bases; nucleotides outside the gene matches: 12. CDR3 protein: CASSARGLGMANYGYTF. DNA for the CDR3: TGTGCCAGCAGCGCGAGGGGGCTGGGAATGGCTAACTATGGCTACACCTTC.

The V and J genes are TRBV18 and TRBJ1-2, with TRBD1 identical over 8 bases. Per the germline V gene, CDR1 is KGHSH and CDR2 is LQKENI. This CDR3 comprises 15 residues. The V segment lost 2 bases and the J segment 2 bases; nucleotides outside the gene matches: 4. The CDR3 nucleotides are TGTGCCAGCTCACCAACGACAGGGGCCAACTATGGCTACACCTTC. As protein: CASSPTTGANYGYTF.

A note on this clone: The sample contains more than one DNA sequence encoding this CDR3. The chain has TRBV6-5 and TRBJ1-1; D unresolved. The CDR3 contains 13 residues. Trimming removed 2 bases from V and 0 bases from J, with 4 bases in between. Germline V CDR1 and CDR2: MNHEY, SVGAGI. The CDR3 DNA reads as TGTGCCAGCAGTTACCAGGTGAACACTGAAGCTTTCTTT. Amino acid sequence: CASSYQVNTEAFF.

The chain links TRBV28 to TRBJ1-5, with D possibly being TRBD1 (5 bases). Germline CDR1 and CDR2: MDHEN and SYDVKM. V lost 5 bases and J 6 bases, leaving 17 bases between the germline ends. The CDR3 is made up of 15 amino acids. The CDR3 DNA reads as TGTGCCAGCAGTCCCTTAGACGGGGCTGGTCAGCCCCAGCATTTT. It translates to CASSPLDGAGQPQHF.